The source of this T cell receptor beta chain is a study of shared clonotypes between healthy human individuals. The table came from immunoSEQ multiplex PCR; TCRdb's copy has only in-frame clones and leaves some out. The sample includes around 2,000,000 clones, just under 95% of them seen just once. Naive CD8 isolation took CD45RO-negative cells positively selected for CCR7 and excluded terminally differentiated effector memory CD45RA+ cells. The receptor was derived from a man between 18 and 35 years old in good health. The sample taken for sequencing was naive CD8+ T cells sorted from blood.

The DNA for the CDR3 is TGTGCCAGCAGCACTGGACTAGCGGGGGAAGAGACCCAGTACTTC. It translates to CASSTGLAGEETQYF. This rearrangement joins TRBV27 to TRBJ2-5; 13 bases fit TRBD2. The V gene's germline CDR1 is MNHEY and CDR2 SMNVEV (reference sequence). V was clipped by 6 bases and J by 3 bases; unmatched bases: 4. This CDR3 comprises 15 residues.